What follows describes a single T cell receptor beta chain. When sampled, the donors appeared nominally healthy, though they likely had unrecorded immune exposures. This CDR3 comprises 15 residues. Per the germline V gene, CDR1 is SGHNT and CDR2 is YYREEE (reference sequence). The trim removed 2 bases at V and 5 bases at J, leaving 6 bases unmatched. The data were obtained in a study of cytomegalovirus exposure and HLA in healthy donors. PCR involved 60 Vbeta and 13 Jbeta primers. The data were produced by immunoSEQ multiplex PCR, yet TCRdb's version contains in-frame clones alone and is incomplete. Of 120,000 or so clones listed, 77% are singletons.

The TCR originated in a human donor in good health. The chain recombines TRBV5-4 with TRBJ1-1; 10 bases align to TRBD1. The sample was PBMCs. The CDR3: CASSFMTGGGTEAFF. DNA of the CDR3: TGTGCCAGCAGCTTTATGACAGGGGGCGGTACTGAAGCTTTCTTT.